A selection of T cell receptor beta chains follows, all from one sample in a study of post-analysis software for immune sequencing data. TCRdb fed the PCR reads into MiXCR, producing one record per CDR3 protein. The data contain a few hundred thousand distinct CDR3 sequences, approximately 31% of them singletons. The sequencing sample was made of blood. The source of these receptors is a girl under 18 with multiple sclerosis. Both conserved end residues are part of each CDR3. The D gene is left open where the match is weak. Expanded clones are given a class, and other clones once, few, many or no size at all.

V gene	J gene	clone size	D gene	CDR3 protein	CDR3 DNA
TRBV5-1	TRBJ2-1	NA	NA	CASSSGLGESEQFF	TGCGCCAGCAGCTCTGGACTGGGAGAGAGTGAGCAGTTCTTC
TRBV6-5	TRBJ2-5	NA	TRBD1	CASSATDRGETQYF	TGTGCCAGCAGCGCTACCGACAGGGGTGAGACCCAGTACTTC
TRBV19	TRBJ2-4	NA	NA	CASSPGTLLLAKNIQYF	TGTGCCAGTAGTCCCGGGACATTGCTTCTAGCCAAAAACATTCAGTACTTC
TRBV27	TRBJ2-7	few	TRBD2	CASSFTREGYEQYF	TGTGCCAGCAGTTTTACCAGGGAGGGATACGAGCAGTACTTC
TRBV5-1	TRBJ2-7	few	NA	CASSLSAGSYEQYF	TGCGCCAGCAGCTTGTCAGCAGGCTCCTACGAGCAGTACTTC
TRBV12-3/TRBV12-4	TRBJ1-1	NA	NA	CASSLKPGDTEAFF	TGTGCCAGCAGTTTGAAACCGGGGGACACTGAAGCTTTCTTT
TRBV11-2	TRBJ1-4	NA	NA	CASSRGGYGDEKLFF	TGTGCCAGCAGCCGAGGGGGTTATGGGGATGAAAAACTGTTTTTT
TRBV29-1	TRBJ2-6	NA	NA	CSVLGEGAKGANVLTF	TGCAGCGTCCTCGGGGAGGGGGCGAAAGGGGCCAACGTCCTGACTTTC
TRBV7-9	TRBJ1-2	NA	NA	CASSLDVKGNYGYTF	TGTGCCAGCAGCTTAGACGTAAAGGGGAACTATGGCTACACCTTC
TRBV7-9	TRBJ1-1	NA	TRBD1	CASSTRQGGLEAFF	TGTGCCAGCAGCACCCGACAGGGGGGTTTGGAAGCTTTCTTT
TRBV5-1	TRBJ2-1	NA	TRBD2	CASSLLLAGPGNGQFF	TGCGCCAGCAGCTTGCTCCTAGCGGGGCCTGGAAATGGGCAGTTCTTC
TRBV12-3/TRBV12-4	TRBJ2-3	NA	NA	CASTPNVSLVGTDTQYF	TGTGCCAGCACTCCAAATGTCTCGTTGGTTGGCACAGATACGCAGTATTTT
TRBV20-1	TRBJ2-3	NA	TRBD1	CSAGPGGADTQYF	TGCAGTGCAGGGCCAGGGGGTGCAGATACGCAGTATTTT
TRBV27	TRBJ2-1	few	NA	CASSFAGNEQFF	TGTGCCAGCAGTTTCGCGGGGAATGAGCAGTTCTTC
TRBV4-1	TRBJ2-2	few	NA	CASSQGSFTGELFF	TGCGCCAGCAGCCAGGGGAGTTTCACCGGGGAGCTGTTTTTT
TRBV5-1	TRBJ1-2	few	NA	CASSYRGFNYGYTF	TGCGCCAGCAGCTACCGGGGTTTTAACTATGGCTACACCTTC
TRBV20-1	TRBJ1-1	NA	TRBD1	CSARDPGGTGGTEAFF	TGCAGTGCTAGAGATCCAGGGGGGACAGGGGGCACTGAAGCTTTCTTT
TRBV5-1	TRBJ2-2	NA	TRBD1	CASSLTGAYTGELFF	TGCGCCAGCAGCTTGACAGGGGCCTACACCGGGGAGCTGTTTTTT
TRBV4-1	TRBJ2-3	NA	NA	CASSQAGRVDTQYF	TGCGCCAGCAGCCAGGCGGGGAGAGTGGATACGCAGTATTTT
TRBV7-2	TRBJ2-7	few	NA	CASSLRMWGYEQYF	TGTGCCAGCAGCCTTAGGATGTGGGGCTACGAGCAGTACTTC
TRBV2	TRBJ2-5	NA	NA	CACGGSTGRSRETQYF	TGTGCCTGCGGAGGGAGCACGGGGAGATCACGGGAGACCCAGTACTTC
TRBV20-1	TRBJ2-7	NA	TRBD1	CSAPDRGSYEQYF	TGCAGTGCCCCAGACAGGGGATCGTACGAGCAGTACTTC
TRBV12-3/TRBV12-4	TRBJ2-1	NA	TRBD1	CASSPDRGPYNEQFF	TGTGCCAGCAGCCCGGACAGGGGCCCCTACAATGAGCAGTTCTTC
TRBV9	TRBJ1-5	NA	NA	CASSVGGGNQPQHF	TGTGCCAGCAGCGTAGGTGGGGGTAACCAGCCCCAGCATTTT
TRBV24-1	TRBJ1-1	few	NA	CATSDPGVGTEAFF	TGTGCCACCAGTGATCCAGGCGTGGGAACTGAAGCTTTCTTT
TRBV5-1	TRBJ2-5	few	NA	CASTATTTPETQYF	TGCGCCAGCACCGCGACAACCACCCCAGAGACCCAGTACTTC
TRBV5-1	TRBJ2-3	few	NA	CASSWHPGTGTDTQYF	TGCGCCAGCAGCTGGCACCCTGGCACTGGTACAGATACGCAGTATTTT
TRBV28	TRBJ2-5	NA	TRBD2	CASSPAGTSGGDEETQYF	TGTGCCAGCAGTCCCGCCGGGACTAGCGGGGGTGACGAAGAGACCCAGTACTTC
TRBV29-1	TRBJ1-1	few	TRBD1	CSVGGQGYTEAFF	TGCAGCGTGGGAGGACAGGGGTACACTGAAGCTTTCTTT
TRBV12-3/TRBV12-4	TRBJ2-1	NA	NA	CASSLRMGLMLHEQFF	TGTGCCAGCAGTTTAAGGATGGGCCTGATGCTGCATGAGCAGTTCTTC
TRBV20-1	TRBJ1-5	few	TRBD1	CSASGQGPEPQHF	TGCAGTGCTAGTGGACAGGGCCCGGAGCCCCAGCATTTT
TRBV5-1	TRBJ1-6	NA	TRBD1	CASSASQGENSPLHF	TGCGCCAGCAGCGCTTCACAGGGGGAAAATTCACCCCTCCACTTT
TRBV4-1	TRBJ2-1	few	NA	CASSQDTGSSYNEQFF	TGCGCCAGCAGCCAAGATACAGGGAGCTCCTACAATGAGCAGTTCTTC
TRBV3-1	TRBJ2-1	few	NA	CASSPPATYYNEQFF	TGTGCCAGCAGCCCGCCGGCTACATACTACAATGAGCAGTTCTTC
TRBV6-6	TRBJ2-1	NA	TRBD1	CASSSPGTGSYNEQFF	TGTGCCAGCAGTTCCCCCGGGACAGGGTCCTACAATGAGCAGTTCTTC
TRBV4-1	TRBJ1-4	NA	NA	CASSRTEFSNEKLFF	TGCGCCAGCAGCCGGACGGAATTCTCTAATGAAAAACTGTTTTTT
TRBV5-1	TRBJ2-1	NA	TRBD1	CASSLSGQGRNEQFF	TGCGCCAGCAGCTTATCGGGACAGGGTCGCAATGAGCAGTTCTTC
TRBV20-1	TRBJ2-7	few	NA	CSARDGSDRVLGEQYF	TGCAGTGCTAGAGACGGAAGCGACCGGGTTTTGGGCGAGCAGTACTTC
TRBV20-1	TRBJ1-1	few	TRBD1	CSARVTTGVRTEAFF	TGCAGTGCTAGAGTTACGACAGGGGTTCGCACTGAAGCTTTCTTT
TRBV28	TRBJ2-1	few	NA	CASRYTSGDAAFF	TGTGCCAGCAGATATACCTCAGGGGACGCAGCGTTCTTC
TRBV20-1	TRBJ1-4	NA	TRBD1	CSASPGQANEKLFF	TGCAGTGCTAGTCCGGGACAGGCTAATGAAAAACTGTTTTTT
TRBV20-1	TRBJ2-7	NA	TRBD1	CSVPGTGSYEQYF	TGCAGTGTCCCCGGGACAGGGTCCTACGAGCAGTACTTC
TRBV10-3	TRBJ2-1	few	NA	CAISEYDNNEQFF	TGTGCCATCAGTGAGTACGATAACAATGAGCAGTTCTTC
TRBV7-9	TRBJ2-3	many	NA	CASSSVTDTQYF	TGTGCCAGCAGTTCGGTCACAGATACGCAGTATTTT
TRBV6-5	TRBJ1-2	NA	NA	CASSYSGGEIYGYTF	TGTGCCAGCAGTTACTCCGGGGGAGAGATTTATGGCTACACCTTC
TRBV29-1	TRBJ2-3	many	NA	CSVGKPTDTQYF	TGCAGCGTCGGAAAACCCACAGATACGCAGTATTTT
TRBV5-1	TRBJ1-1	NA	TRBD1	CASSEPYRGRAAGEAFF	TGCGCCAGCAGCGAACCGTACAGGGGGCGGGCGGCCGGTGAAGCTTTCTTT
TRBV20-1	TRBJ2-5	NA	NA	CSARDRASVTQYF	TGCAGTGCTAGAGACAGGGCCTCAGTGACCCAGTACTTC
TRBV6-1	TRBJ2-4	NA	TRBD2	CASSEDGGTIQYF	TGTGCCAGCAGTGAGGACGGGGGGACGATTCAGTACTTC